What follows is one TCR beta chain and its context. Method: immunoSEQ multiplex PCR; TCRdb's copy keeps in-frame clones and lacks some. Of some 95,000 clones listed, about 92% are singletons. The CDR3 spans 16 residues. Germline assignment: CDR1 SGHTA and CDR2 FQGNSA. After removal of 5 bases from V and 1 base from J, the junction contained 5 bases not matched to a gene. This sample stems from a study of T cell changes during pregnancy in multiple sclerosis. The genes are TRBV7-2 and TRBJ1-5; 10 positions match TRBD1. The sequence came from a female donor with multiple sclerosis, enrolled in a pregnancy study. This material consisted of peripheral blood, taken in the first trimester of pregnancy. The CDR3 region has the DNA TGTGCCAGCAGCCCCAGACAGGGGGCGAGCAATCAGCCCCAGCATTTT. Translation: CASSPRQGASNQPQHF.